The 11 T cell receptor beta chains given below trace back to one sample, sequenced in a study of control samples from healthy donors and cancer patients. Produced via immunoSEQ multiplex PCR; TCRdb's table is partial and in-frame only. The sample consists of nearly 55,000 clones, around 95% of them appearing once. Sequencing was carried out using blood. These receptors all come from a woman in her twenties or thirties in good health.

The DNA of the CDR3 is TGCGCCAGCAGCCTCGCAAGGGGACAGGGGTGGGACGGCTACACCTTC. Translating it yields CASSLARGQGWDGYTF. V is TRBV4-1 and J is TRBJ1-2; TRBD1 matches at 10 bases. CDR1 is MGHRA, CDR2 YSYEKL, per germline. The V gene end was trimmed by 4 bases and the J gene end by 8 bases; junction bases not matched to a gene: 13. This CDR3 spans 16 amino acids.

The rearrangement joins TRBV2 to TRBJ2-5; D ambiguous. Germline V lookup: CDR1 SNHLY, CDR2 FYNNEI. The CDR3 totals 13 residues. Trimming cost V 1 base and J 4 bases, with 7 bases left between them. DNA for the CDR3: TGTGCCAGCAGTGAAGTCAATGGAGAGACCCAGTACTTC. Protein product: CASSEVNGETQYF.

The chain employs TRBV5-8 and TRBJ2-7, with a weak D call TRBD1 (5 bases). Per germline, CDR1 SGHTS and CDR2 YDEGEE. The ends were cut back, 0 bases at V and 4 bases at J, with 14 bases in the middle. The CDR3 runs to 15 residues. CDR3 sequence reads: CASSLEGILTYEQYF. The CDR3 DNA is TGTGCCAGCAGCTTGGAGGGGATACTAACATACGAGCAGTACTTC.

J is TRBJ2-7 and V is TRBV4-1; 10 positions match TRBD1. Per the germline V gene, CDR1 is MGHRA and CDR2 is YSYEKL. The CDR3 length is 15 residues. Trimming at V came to 4 bases and at J to 0 bases, leaving 3 bases not matched to a gene. Here the CDR3 reads CASSPRTGGSYEQYF. The CDR3 DNA reads as TGCGCCAGCAGCCCACGGACAGGGGGCTCCTACGAGCAGTACTTC.

The chain has TRBV3-1 (or the pseudogene TRBV3-2) and TRBJ1-4; 9 bases align to TRBD1. This CDR3 is built from 15 residues. Germline CDR1 is LGHDT and CDR2 is YNNKEL (reference sequence). V dropped 3 bases and J dropped 7; count of bases not matched to a gene: 6. In DNA, the CDR3 is TGTGCCAGCAGCCACCAACAGGGGGCGGTTGAAAAACTGTTTTTT. This encodes CASSHQQGAVEKLFF.

The chain joins TRBV4-1 to TRBJ2-1, with 7 positions matching TRBD2. V dropped 3 bases and J dropped 0; count of bases not matched to a gene: 2. The CDR3 covers 15 residues. Germline V lookup: CDR1 MGHRA, CDR2 YSYEKL. The CDR3 DNA reads TGCGCCAGCAGCCAGATAGCGGGCTCCTACAATGAGCAGTTCTTC. This encodes CASSQIAGSYNEQFF.

In this sample, this clone turned up a few times. The gene calls are TRBV6-4 and TRBJ2-3; 9 bases line up with TRBD1. J lost 1 base, V lost 4 bases, and 0 bases had no gene match. Germline CDR1 MRHNA, CDR2 SNTAGT. This CDR3 is 14 amino acids long. This chain's CDR3 is CASSGTGGTDTQYF. Written as DNA, the CDR3 is TGTGCCAGCAGTGGGACAGGGGGCACAGATACGCAGTATTTT.

The chain links TRBV7-9 to TRBJ2-5, with 10 positions matching TRBD2. The CDR3 is made up of 14 amino acids. Germline V gene lookup returns CDR1 SEHNR and CDR2 FQNEAQ (reference sequence). Germline trimming cut 5 bases from V and 3 bases from J; bases unmatched to any gene: 3. The CDR3 loop reads CASSVGLAEETQYF. In DNA form, the CDR3 reads TGTGCCAGCAGCGTTGGACTAGCGGAAGAGACCCAGTACTTC.

The chain recombines TRBV6-2 or TRBV6-3 with TRBJ2-2, with TRBD2 matching over 8 bases. The CDR3 has 14 residues. Germline V gene data show CDR1 as MNHEY and CDR2 as SVGEGT. Trimming took 5 bases from V and 6 from J; bases not matched to a gene: 5. The CDR3 nucleotides are TGTGCCAGCAGTCCGGGACTAGAGGCCGGGGAGCTGTTTTTT. Encoded protein: CASSPGLEAGELFF.

The J gene is TRBJ2-5, the V gene TRBV29-1; D gene uncertain. The germline CDR1 and CDR2 sequences are SQVTM and ANQGSEA. The CDR3 is 13 amino acids. Trimming left V 4 bases short and J 2 bases short, with 11 bases between. The chain's CDR3 is CSVVEESQETQYF. DNA for the CDR3: TGCAGCGTTGTGGAAGAGAGTCAAGAGACCCAGTACTTC.

This chain joins TRBV2 and TRBJ2-7; possibly TRBD2 for D (6 bases). The germline V and J ends were trimmed by 1 base and 2 bases, with 12 bases remaining between them. The CDR3 has 15 residues. Germline values: CDR1 SNHLY, CDR2 FYNNEI. DNA of the CDR3: TGTGCCAGCAGTGAAGGAGCGGGCGACCCCTACGAGCAGTACTTC. Encoded protein: CASSEGAGDPYEQYF.